This T cell receptor beta chain was identified in a study of cytomegalovirus exposure and HLA in healthy donors (dated by TCRdb to about 2017). About the study as a whole: An earlier analysis of approximately 640 of the donors reported 276 Gb of sequence data and roughly 110 million unique TCR beta sequences from around 200 million T cells. Besides the first cohort of some 670 subjects, a separate validation cohort made up of over a hundred different subjects was used. The study was designed to test whether signatures of past pathogen exposure could be identified by cataloging public T cell receptors. To decide whether each TCR beta V gene segment behaved as functional or pseudogenic, an earlier analysis of 587 of the donors relied on high-throughput TCR beta sequencing. Across around 400 genotyped donors of the cohort, an average of about 240,000 unique TCR beta nucleotide sequences per donor were sequenced, and approximately 19% of those sequences were non-productive. Alongside the repertoire data, information on donor age, sex, ethnicity and CMV serostatus was compiled. To predict cytomegalovirus infection status, the study brought together high-throughput TCR immunosequencing, statistical association of individual TCRs with disease status, and machine learning. A later analysis re-examined previously published TCR beta repertoires from several hundred donors and added high-resolution HLA genotyping to investigate patterns of TCR occurrence. Among the approximately 430 genotyped donors, approximately 81% belonged to the genetic ancestry cluster associated with self-reported Caucasian donors. A later genetic analysis took genome-wide SNP genotypes for about 65% of the 666 donors and used that subset as a discovery cohort. About 280 gigabases of sequencing data and around 90 million unique TCR sequences made up an early release that covered under 750 HLA-typed donors. The study used immunosequencing to profile the T cell repertoires of several hundred subjects and linked those repertoires to cytomegalovirus serostatus. HLA typing covered class I and class II loci at four-digit resolution. Typing coverage differed by locus: A, B, C, DRB1 and DQB1 were typed in about 620-640 donors, DQA1 in approximately 520, DPA1 in 600 to 610, and DPB1 in 472. The later analysis used no new phenotypic data to find candidate immune exposures, relying instead on TCR beta sequences and their occurrence across donors. Every repertoire in the discovery cohort had been generated on one and the same sequencing platform. Several DR-DQ haplotypes were handled as single units for association and clustering because linkage in the cohort was strong. Results the study describes overall, beyond this receptor: A later analysis found that most CMV-associated TCR beta chains appeared HLA-restricted, with HLA associations seemingly driven largely by CMV exposure. Correlated functional status among segregating V segments might be attributable to linkage disequilibrium, but an unknown experimental factor could not be ruled out. Because HLA typing was unavailable for some donors at each locus, only the typed subset was used in association tests. For the cohort, immune exposure information was limited to CMV serostatus. When HLA alleles, especially DR and DQ, strongly co-occurred, TCR associations were difficult to assign to individual alleles. Roughly uniform sequencing depth across donors was assumed in presence/absence analyses, although this assumption may not hold. Compared with equally common non-associated chains, HLA-associated TCR beta chains in a later analysis were more clonally expanded and had lower generation probabilities. Because counts were too low, about 18 rarely observed V segments, including chromosome 9 orphons, were left out of the earlier analysis of some 640 of the donors. The study listed approximately 160 TCR beta chains as associated with cytomegalovirus. At a false discovery rate of 0.05, a later analysis linked some 17,000 TCR beta sequences to specific HLA alleles. A cluster of highly shared sequence variants was judged likely to be a technical artifact of the sequencing pipeline. Most TCR sequences were observed very rarely across donors, whereas some public TCRs were present in many individuals. A few of the identified cytomegalovirus-associated TCR beta chains were confirmed in vitro to be specific for cytomegalovirus antigens. A later analysis found that TCR association rates varied across HLA loci, with DRB1 alleles showing the most associated TCRs and HLA-C alleles the fewest. This cohort had only TCR beta chains sequenced, and the lack of alpha or paired-chain data limited which features could be detected. The authors suggested that the approach could potentially be extended to other disease states and immunological phenotypes. The 87-base-pair reads could not distinguish some IMGT-functional V segments, including TRBV6-2 and TRBV6-3, so those segments were excluded. According to a later analysis, parvovirus B19, influenza, CMV and Epstein-Barr virus appeared linked to several top co-occurrence clusters. A later genetic analysis reported fewer N-insertions in productive TCRs among donors in an Asian-associated ancestry cluster than the approximately 700-donor mean. Broadly in line with IMGT annotations, most TCR beta V segments showed up in productive rearrangements about 90% or about 30% of the time in an earlier analysis of 450 to 750 of the donors. Cytomegalovirus status was reported to be diagnosed by the classifier with high specificity and sensitivity in both the original and validation cohorts. A further reported finding was that TCR beta sequences accurately predicted the HLA-A and HLA-B alleles for most subjects in the first cohort. An association between a missense DCLRE1C variant and V-gene and J-gene trimming of TCR beta chains was found in a later genetic analysis and replicated in an independent cohort.

Receptor libraries were prepared by the immunoSEQ multiplex PCR assay. The multiplex PCR relied on a mix of 60 forward primers for TCR Vbeta segments and 13 reverse primers for TCR Jbeta segments. The CDR3 region of rearranged TCR beta genes was amplified from genomic DNA with a multiplex PCR assay. The amplified TCR beta libraries were sequenced on the Illumina HiSeq System as 87-base-pair reads. The authors' analysis ran thus. Across the 640 or so repertoires, a later analysis counted roughly 77 million unique TCR beta chains, some 11 million of which were shared by at least two donors. A nearest-neighbor algorithm error-corrected the raw reads and collapsed the reads into unique sequences, merging closely related sequences to remove PCR and sequencing errors. V, D and J gene segments were assigned by aligning CDR3 sequences to IMGT reference sequences. For a sequence to be retained, a match of at least six nucleotides to both a V gene segment and a J gene segment was required. A rearrangement was called productive if the CDR3 had no stop codons and remained in frame with V and J, and every other rearrangement was called non-productive. CDR3 was defined by IMGT convention, running from the second conserved V-encoded cysteine to the conserved J-encoded phenylalanine. The earlier analysis of some 580 of the donors excluded any sequence lacking an unambiguous match to a single V gene segment. An earlier analysis of about 590 of the donors classified V segments as functional when productive rearrangements were above 56.7% and as segregating when the standard deviation between donors was above 5%. A statistical classification framework was built to diagnose cytomegalovirus status from the catalog of TCR beta chain sequences. In a later analysis, V and J genes were assigned by comparing TCR nucleotide sequences against IMGT/GENE-DB human TR gene sequences. A later analysis assigned CDR3 sequences and most-parsimonious VDJ recombination scenarios with the TCRdist pipeline. In a later analysis, every TCR beta chain was defined by the combination of its CDR3 amino acid sequence and its V-gene family, and reads without a unique V-gene family were dropped. A later analysis removed nearly 600 highly shared, low-generation-probability nucleotide sequences to deal with suspected cross-contamination and a sequencing artifact. For each public chain, a later analysis derived a clonal expansion index from normalized ranks of inferred template counts within each repertoire. A later analysis computed generation probabilities with a VDJ recombination model fitted to out-of-frame rearrangements, and checked the results against IGoR. In a later analysis, TCR-TCR, TCR-HLA and TCR-CMV co-occurrence was scored with hypergeometric tests, and a repertoire-size bias correction was applied to TCR pairs. False discovery rates were estimated in a later analysis by permuting HLA or CMV assignments 20 times. In a later analysis, co-occurring TCRs were grouped with DBSCAN, and TCRdist sequence similarity was added when clustering was performed within HLA-allele-positive subsets. Co-occurrence clustering excluded repertoires with fewer than 30,000 or more than 120,000 public chains, plus five with anomalous nucleotide sharing. TCRdb took this table from immuneACCESS and kept in-frame rearrangements with V and J called. Such tables lack part of the clones; where checked against another copy, unresolved V genes explain under half of the gap, and the rest is unexplained. The V and J calls and clone size come from that table; D and trimming were worked out from the DNA. The sample table contains under 200,000 clones; only one count was recorded for around 75% of them. The ten largest clonotypes hold about 2% of the sample.

To note about this clone: Its antigen specificity is not known. Base-call qualities are not available, and no considerably larger clone is one nucleotide away.

The germline V gene gives CDR1 as SQVTM and CDR2 as ANQGSEA. The CDR3 numbers 14 residues from cysteine through phenylalanine. Here the CDR3 DNA is all that survives: 42 bases in frame from base 1. A distance of 15 bases separates the germline ends of V and J, which lose 6 bases and 2 bases respectively. The cohort was made up of 666 healthy bone marrow donors. All cohort members were sampled while nominally healthy, although unrecorded immune exposures were likely present. Of the 600 to 750 cohort members, roughly 290 had a positive CMV serostatus and 352 had a negative one, while no CMV serostatus was recorded for the donor. A peripheral blood sample was collected from each donor, and TCR beta sequencing was performed on peripheral blood mononuclear cells. The Qiagen DNeasy Blood Extraction Kit was used to extract genomic DNA from the blood cell samples.

The sequence links TRBV29-1 to TRBJ2-3; the best D guess is TRBD2, with 7 bases matching. Specimen: PBMCs. The TCR originated in a human donor in good health. In nucleotides, the sequence is TGCAGCGTCACTAGGGGGGGGAACACAGATACGCAGTATTTT. The encoded protein is CSVTRGGNTDTQYF.